This T cell receptor beta chain was found in a study of PD-1 and CTLA-4 blockade in melanoma. Sequencing used immunoSEQ multiplex PCR; TCRdb keeps in-frame clones, though not all of them. Of more than 25,000 clones in the sample, roughly nine tenths are singletons; the top ten hold around 8.5%. The CDR3 has 15 residues. Germline loops: CDR1 MNHEY, CDR2 SVGEGT. Trimming took 1 base from V and 5 from J; bases not matched to a gene: 6. The TCR was taken from a human donor with melanoma. Sequenced material: CD8+ T cells from peripheral blood, taken before anti-PD-1 treatment. This chain joins TRBV6-2 or TRBV6-3 and TRBJ2-5; 8 nucleotides align to TRBD1. The CDR3 loop reads CASSYLDRVSETQYF. The CDR3 region has the DNA TGTGCCAGCAGTTACTTGGACAGGGTCTCTGAGACCCAGTACTTC.